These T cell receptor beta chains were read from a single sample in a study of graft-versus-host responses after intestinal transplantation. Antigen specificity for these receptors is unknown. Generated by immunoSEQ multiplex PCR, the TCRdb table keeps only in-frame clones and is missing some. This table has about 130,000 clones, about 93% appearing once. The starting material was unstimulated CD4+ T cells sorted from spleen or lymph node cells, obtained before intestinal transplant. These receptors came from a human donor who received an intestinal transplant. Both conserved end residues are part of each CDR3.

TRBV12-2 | CASRPRVWGNGYTF
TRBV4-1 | CASSRRELADNEQFF
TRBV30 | CAWSAIKGPPDPTDTQYF
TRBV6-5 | CASSYSTSGRTDTQYF
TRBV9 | CASSVGGAMNTEAFF
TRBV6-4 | CASSDSGDRGEAFF
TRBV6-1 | CASSELPVLSYEQYF
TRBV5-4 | CASSYPTGGLDYGYTF
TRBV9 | CASSVRLAGNYNEQFF
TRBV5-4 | CASSSARAPSTDTQYF